The rows below give T cell receptor beta chains drawn from one sample of a study of T-cell memory formation after mild COVID-19. Via MiXCR, TCRdb re-called the 5' RACE reads, giving one row per CDR3 protein. The data show hundreds of thousands of distinct CDR3 sequences, with 15% seen just once and around 2.2% held by the top ten. The sequencing input was PBMCs or a T cell subset sorted from them (not recorded which). The receptors come from an adult woman who had mild COVID-19 (a few samples of this study predate the infection). Cell type and time point are not known. CDR3s include the opening cysteine and the closing phenylalanine or tryptophan. D genes are given only for firm matches. Some rows mark clone size as missing; the rest say once, few, many or name a class of expanded clone.

CDR3: CASSVAPSRTGVEQYF
DNA: TGTGCCAGCAGCGTAGCCCCCTCGAGGACAGGGGTCGAGCAGTACTTC
V: TRBV9
D: TRBD1
J: TRBJ2-7
size: many
length: 16

CDR3: CASSHGGSTEAFF
DNA: TGTGCCAGCAGCCACGGAGGGTCCACTGAAGCTTTCTTT
V: TRBV7-9
D: -
J: TRBJ1-1
size: -
length: 13

CDR3: CASSQAGLNTGELFF
DNA: TGTGCCAGCAGCCAAGCGGGACTTAACACCGGGGAGCTGTTTTTT
V: TRBV3-1
D: -
J: TRBJ2-2
size: few
length: 15

CDR3: CATSDMGGYTF
DNA: TGTGCCACCAGTGATATGGGTGGCTACACCTTC
V: TRBV24-1
D: -
J: TRBJ1-2
size: many
length: 11

CDR3: CATSDADRYNEQFF
DNA: TGTGCCACCAGTGATGCTGACAGGTACAATGAGCAGTTCTTC
V: TRBV24-1
D: -
J: TRBJ2-1
size: few
length: 14

CDR3: CASSRTRIGANTGELFF
DNA: TGTGCCAGCAGCAGGACTAGAATCGGCGCGAACACCGGGGAGCTGTTTTTT
V: TRBV3-1
D: TRBD2
J: TRBJ2-2
size: few
length: 17

CDR3: CASSRQGTPYGYTF
DNA: TGTGCCAGCAGCCGACAGGGAACTCCGTATGGCTACACCTTC
V: TRBV7-2
D: TRBD1
J: TRBJ1-2
size: few
length: 14

CDR3: CASRAGTSVDEQFF
DNA: TGTGCCAGCAGGGCCGGGACTAGCGTTGATGAGCAGTTCTTC
V: TRBV12-3/TRBV12-4
D: TRBD2
J: TRBJ2-1
size: -
length: 14

CDR3: CASSQGLADNEQFF
DNA: TGTGCCAGCTCACAGGGACTAGCGGACAATGAGCAGTTCTTC
V: TRBV18
D: TRBD2
J: TRBJ2-1
size: -
length: 14

CDR3: CASSQVGASGGAAYEQYF
DNA: TGCGCCAGCAGCCAAGTCGGCGCTAGCGGAGGGGCAGCCTACGAGCAGTACTTC
V: TRBV4-1
D: TRBD2
J: TRBJ2-7
size: -
length: 18

CDR3: CASSQDSGWGAHGYTF
DNA: TGCGCCAGCAGCCAAGATAGCGGATGGGGGGCTCATGGCTACACCTTC
V: TRBV4-1
D: -
J: TRBJ1-2
size: -
length: 16

CDR3: CSVAQVFYEQYF
DNA: TGCAGCGTTGCGCAGGTCTTCTACGAGCAGTACTTC
V: TRBV29-1
D: -
J: TRBJ2-7
size: -
length: 12

CDR3: CSAGAYEQYF
DNA: TGCAGTGCCGGAGCTTACGAGCAGTACTTC
V: TRBV20-1
D: -
J: TRBJ2-7
size: -
length: 10

CDR3: CASSLGGSPSYEQYF
DNA: TGCGCCAGCAGCTTGGGAGGGTCCCCCTCCTACGAGCAGTACTTC
V: TRBV5-1
D: -
J: TRBJ2-7
size: -
length: 15

CDR3: CASSSGLAVNTDTQYF
DNA: TGCGCCAGCAGCTCGGGACTAGCGGTAAACACAGATACGCAGTATTTT
V: TRBV5-1
D: TRBD2
J: TRBJ2-3
size: many
length: 16

CDR3: CAISESGLAGGQEQFF
DNA: TGTGCCATCAGTGAATCAGGACTAGCGGGAGGGCAAGAGCAGTTCTTC
V: TRBV10-3
D: TRBD2
J: TRBJ2-1
size: many
length: 16

CDR3: CASSEAFLRTGELFF
DNA: TGTGCCAGCAGTGAAGCCTTCCTTAGGACCGGGGAGCTGTTTTTT
V: TRBV2
D: -
J: TRBJ2-2
size: few
length: 15

CDR3: CASSQPDNSYEQYF
DNA: TGCGCCAGCAGTCAACCCGACAACTCCTACGAGCAGTACTTC
V: TRBV23-1
D: -
J: TRBJ2-7
size: few
length: 14

CDR3: CASSVGGGSSYEQYF
DNA: TGTGCCAGCAGTGTCGGCGGCGGGAGTTCCTACGAGCAGTACTTC
V: TRBV6-5
D: TRBD2
J: TRBJ2-7
size: -
length: 15

CDR3: CASSVAGGSTDTQYF
DNA: TGTGCCAGCAGTGTAGCGGGGGGGAGCACAGATACGCAGTATTTT
V: TRBV12-3/TRBV12-4
D: TRBD2
J: TRBJ2-3
size: -
length: 15

CDR3: CASSLVEGAYEQYF
DNA: TGTGCCAGCAGCTTAGTAGAAGGGGCCTACGAGCAGTACTTC
V: TRBV7-2
D: -
J: TRBJ2-7
size: few
length: 14

CDR3: CASSSITGKGGNQPQHF
DNA: TGTGCCAGCAGTTCCATTACAGGGAAGGGAGGCAATCAGCCCCAGCATTTT
V: TRBV27
D: -
J: TRBJ1-5
size: -
length: 17

CDR3: CSASPGANTGELFF
DNA: TGCAGTGCTAGCCCGGGCGCGAACACCGGGGAGCTGTTTTTT
V: TRBV20-1
D: -
J: TRBJ2-2
size: few
length: 14

CDR3: CASSASTNTEAFF
DNA: TGTGCCAGCAGTGCGTCAACCAACACTGAAGCTTTCTTT
V: TRBV27
D: -
J: TRBJ1-1
size: many
length: 13

CDR3: CASSYSRGRETYEQYF
DNA: TGTGCCAGCAGTTACTCGAGGGGGCGCGAAACCTACGAGCAGTACTTC
V: TRBV6-2/TRBV6-3
D: TRBD1
J: TRBJ2-7
size: -
length: 16

CDR3: CASSPGTSERKQYF
DNA: TGCGCCAGCAGCCCCGGGACTAGCGAAAGGAAGCAGTACTTC
V: TRBV5-1
D: TRBD2
J: TRBJ2-7
size: few
length: 14

CDR3: CASSSQGILDIQYF
DNA: TGTGCCAGCAGCTCGCAGGGGATTCTGGACATTCAGTACTTC
V: TRBV3-1
D: -
J: TRBJ2-4
size: few
length: 14

CDR3: CASSRPPGTGGYEQYF
DNA: TGTGCCAGCAGCCGACCGCCCGGGACAGGGGGCTACGAGCAGTACTTC
V: TRBV6-5
D: TRBD1
J: TRBJ2-7
size: -
length: 16

CDR3: CSAALAGTGNEQFF
DNA: TGCAGTGCTGCCCTAGCGGGAACGGGGAATGAGCAGTTCTTC
V: TRBV20-1
D: TRBD2
J: TRBJ2-1
size: -
length: 14

CDR3: CASSSPGYSQYF
DNA: TGTGCCAGCAGCTCTCCAGGGTATTCGCAGTACTTC
V: TRBV12-3/TRBV12-4
D: -
J: TRBJ2-7
size: -
length: 12

CDR3: CSAALRGPYYEQYF
DNA: TGCAGCGCAGCCCTCAGGGGACCGTACTACGAGCAGTACTTC
V: TRBV29-1
D: -
J: TRBJ2-7
size: few
length: 14

CDR3: CALHYGYTF
DNA: TGCGCCCTGCACTATGGCTACACCTTC
V: TRBV4-3
D: -
J: TRBJ1-2
size: -
length: 9

CDR3: CAISPERDSPLHF
DNA: TGTGCCATCAGCCCGGAGAGGGATTCACCCCTCCACTTT
V: TRBV10-3
D: -
J: TRBJ1-6
size: once
length: 13

CDR3: CAWNAGANYGYTF
DNA: TGTGCCTGGAACGCAGGGGCTAACTATGGCTACACCTTC
V: TRBV30
D: -
J: TRBJ1-2
size: -
length: 13

CDR3: CSVGGGTQDTQYF
DNA: TGCAGCGTTGGGGGAGGGACGCAAGATACGCAGTATTTT
V: TRBV29-1
D: TRBD2
J: TRBJ2-3
size: -
length: 13

CDR3: CASSILNANYGYTF
DNA: TGTGCCAGCAGTATACTAAACGCTAACTATGGCTACACCTTC
V: TRBV6-5
D: -
J: TRBJ1-2
size: -
length: 14

CDR3: CASSLRTSGGAGETQYF
DNA: TGCGCCAGCAGCTTACGGACTAGCGGGGGGGCCGGAGAGACCCAGTACTTC
V: TRBV5-1
D: TRBD2
J: TRBJ2-5
size: few
length: 17

CDR3: CAWSGLAGFNEQFF
DNA: TGTGCCTGGAGTGGACTAGCGGGTTTTAATGAGCAGTTCTTC
V: TRBV30
D: TRBD2
J: TRBJ2-1
size: -
length: 14

CDR3: CATSDAGRNQPQHF
DNA: TGTGCCACCAGTGACGCAGGGCGCAATCAGCCCCAGCATTTT
V: TRBV24-1
D: -
J: TRBJ1-5
size: -
length: 14

CDR3: CASSSRRGLAGGSLEYF
DNA: TGTGCCAGCAGTTCCCGACGCGGACTAGCGGGGGGGAGCCTGGAGTATTTT
V: TRBV12-3/TRBV12-4
D: TRBD2
J: TRBJ2-3
size: few
length: 17

CDR3: CATQVGRNTEAFF
DNA: TGTGCCACCCAGGTAGGGAGGAACACTGAAGCTTTCTTT
V: TRBV12-3/TRBV12-4
D: -
J: TRBJ1-1
size: few
length: 13

CDR3: CASNLGGNTEAFF
DNA: TGCGCCAGCAATTTGGGGGGGAACACTGAAGCTTTCTTT
V: TRBV4-1
D: -
J: TRBJ1-1
size: -
length: 13

CDR3: CASSYSGTPAWSNQPQHF
DNA: TGTGCCAGCAGTTACTCAGGGACACCCGCCTGGAGCAATCAGCCCCAGCATTTT
V: TRBV6-5
D: -
J: TRBJ1-5
size: -
length: 18

CDR3: CAISESTGIGSSGNTQYF
DNA: TGTGCCATCAGTGAGTCGACTGGTATAGGATCGTCTGGTAATACGCAGTATTTT
V: TRBV10-3
D: -
J: TRBJ2-3
size: few
length: 18

CDR3: CASSLETGLYGYTF
DNA: TGCGCCAGCAGCTTGGAGACTGGCCTCTATGGCTACACCTTC
V: TRBV5-1
D: -
J: TRBJ1-2
size: -
length: 14

CDR3: CATSRDRQGAGNEQYF
DNA: TGTGCCACCAGCAGGGACAGACAGGGGGCGGGGAACGAGCAGTACTTC
V: TRBV15
D: TRBD1
J: TRBJ2-7
size: few
length: 16

CDR3: CATSRGGLAPYNEQFF
DNA: TGTGCCACCAGCAGAGGTGGCCTAGCCCCATACAATGAGCAGTTCTTC
V: TRBV24-1
D: -
J: TRBJ2-1
size: many
length: 16

CDR3: CSAREWETIAKNIQYF
DNA: TGCAGTGCTAGAGAGTGGGAAACCATAGCCAAAAACATTCAGTACTTC
V: TRBV20-1
D: -
J: TRBJ2-4
size: few
length: 16

CDR3: CASSIQGLLIEKLFF
DNA: TGTGCCTCGTCGATCCAGGGCCTGCTAATTGAAAAACTGTTTTTT
V: TRBV2
D: -
J: TRBJ1-4
size: -
length: 15

CDR3: CATSDHLLGKTQYF
DNA: TGTGCCACCAGTGACCATCTACTAGGAAAGACCCAGTACTTC
V: TRBV24-1
D: -
J: TRBJ2-5
size: few
length: 14